What follows describes a single T cell receptor beta chain. The antigen is undetermined. This sample was included in a study of human T cells and chemical hapten exposure. Overall study context: Small pooled library volume differences chiefly drove per-sample TCR yield variation.

TCRdb processed the 5' RACE reads anew with MiXCR; each CDR3 protein has one entry. This table has 110,000 or so distinct CDR3 sequences, approximately 19% appearing once. The study's findings and limits: The number of TCRs above 1 in 1000 frequency did not change after DPC sensitization.

The authors extracted total RNA from unfractionated whole blood. Trimming pared 4 bases from V and 2 bases from J, leaving 10 bases between. Germline V CDR1 and CDR2: SGHAT, FQNNGV. This CDR3 contains 14 residues. This TCR came from a human donor in good health. The chain employs TRBV11-2 and TRBJ2-3, with a possible D match to TRBD2 (5 bases). The DNA of the CDR3 is TGTGCCAGCAGCTCAGAGGGCCTCACAGATACGCAGTATTTT. Its protein product is CASSSEGLTDTQYF. The full variable domain, rest sourced from reference TRBV11-2 and TRBJ2-3, is EAGVAQSPRYKIIEKRQSVAFWCNPISGHATLYWYQQILGQGPKLLIQFQNNGVVDDSQLPKDRFSAERLKGVDSTLKIQPAKLEDSAVYLCASSSEGLTDTQYFGPGTRLTVL.